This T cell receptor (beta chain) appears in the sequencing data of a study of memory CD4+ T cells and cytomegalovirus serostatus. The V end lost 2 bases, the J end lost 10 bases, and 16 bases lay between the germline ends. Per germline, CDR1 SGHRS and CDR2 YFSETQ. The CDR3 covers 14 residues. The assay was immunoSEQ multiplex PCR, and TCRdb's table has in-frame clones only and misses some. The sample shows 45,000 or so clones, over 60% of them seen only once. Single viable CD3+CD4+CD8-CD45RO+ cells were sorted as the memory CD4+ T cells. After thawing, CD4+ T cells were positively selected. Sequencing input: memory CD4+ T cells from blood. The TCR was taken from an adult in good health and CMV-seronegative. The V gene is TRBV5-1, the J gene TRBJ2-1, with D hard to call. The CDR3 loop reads CASSLKLTTGEQFF. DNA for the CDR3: TGCGCCAGCAGCTTAAAGCTAACTACTGGGGAGCAGTTCTTC.